The T cell receptor (beta chain) under discussion was sequenced for a study of CD8 T cells in Susac syndrome. Findings and limits, study-wide: Only a relatively small number of individuals were included in the TCR sequencing and HLA analysis.

V was cut by 2 bases and J by 14 bases, with 10 bases left in between. CDR1 and CDR2 from the germline V gene are SGHTA and FQGNSA. The CDR3 is 12 residues long. Random hexamers primed reverse transcription of roughly 0.5 to 1 ug RNA. An immunoSEQ multiplex PCR amplified TCR beta CDR3 over 54 Vbeta and 13 Jbeta. TCRdb reprocessed the immunoSEQ multiplex PCR reads via MiXCR and lists one record per CDR3 protein. Among 180,000 or so distinct CDR3 sequences, about 95% were seen once, and the ten largest hold about 0.13%. As for this clonotype: What it binds is unknown.

TCR beta was sequenced from blood CD8+ and CD4+ T cells. Sequencing was performed on CD4+ T cells from PBMCs. The chain joins TRBV7-2 to TRBJ1-6; D not certain. This sequence originates from a human donor in good health. The CDR3 spells CASSLWTTTLHF. The CDR3 DNA reads as TGTGCCAGCAGCTTATGGACTACGACCCTCCACTTT.